These 7 T cell receptor beta chains originate from one sample sequenced in a study of persistence of HIV-infected CD4 T cells. The stimulus was lysate of CMV-infected fibroblasts, 8.5 to 10 ug/mL. Sorted nonresponding memory CD4+ T cells were CD40L-negative, CD69-negative, CD45RO-high. Sequencing used immunoSEQ version 4 in survey mode. Method: immunoSEQ multiplex PCR; TCRdb's copy keeps in-frame clones and lacks some. The table includes approximately 27,000 clones, roughly 78% detected once. These receptors have no identified antigens. Material: CD4+ T cells sorted from PBMCs after roughly 18-hour stimulation, obtained from a patient who received antiretroviral therapy. The receptors were sampled from an adult woman with HIV who was CMV-seropositive.

The chain recombines TRBV5-1 with TRBJ1-2; TRBD1 aligns across 12 bases. J lost 7 bases, V lost 5 bases, and 9 bases had no gene match. This CDR3 comprises 15 residues. Germline V gene sequence: CDR1 SGHRS, CDR2 YFSETQ. CDR3 nucleotides: TGCGCCAGCAGGCCCTCCGGGACAGGGGGCGGTGGCTACACCTTC. As protein: CASRPSGTGGGGYTF.

The V call is TRBV24-1, the J call TRBJ2-3, with D tentatively TRBD1 (5 bases). Germline loops: CDR1 KGHDR, CDR2 SFDVKD. V was clipped by 4 bases and J by 2 bases, with 12 bases between them. The CDR3 covers 15 residues. The CDR3 DNA follows: TGTGCCACCAGTGACCCGCGGACAAACACAGATACGCAGTATTTT. Amino acid sequence: CATSDPRTNTDTQYF.

The chain couples TRBV15 to TRBJ1-5; D remains ambiguous. The CDR3 extends over 16 amino acids. Trimming stripped 5 bases from V and 0 bases from J, with 14 bases between. The germline CDR1 and CDR2 sequences are LNHNV and YYDKDF (reference sequence). The CDR3 nucleotides are TGTGCCACCAGCCAATATCGTACCGATAGCAATCAGCCCCAGCATTTT. Its translation is CATSQYRTDSNQPQHF.

V and J are TRBV5-1 and TRBJ2-7, with D unresolved. The V end lost 4 bases, the J end lost 2 bases, and 4 bases lay between the germline ends. The CDR3 has 11 amino acids. Germline V CDR1 and CDR2: SGHRS, YFSETQ. The CDR3 reads CASSETYEQYF. The CDR3 DNA reads TGCGCCAGCAGCGAAACCTACGAGCAGTACTTC.

V usage is TRBV9 and J usage is TRBJ1-6, with a possible D match to TRBD1 (5 bases). Looked up from germline, CDR1 is SGDLS and CDR2 is YYNGEE. With 0 bases removed from V and 10 bases from J, the gap between germline ends came to 11 bases. The CDR3 extends over 14 amino acids. The CDR3 DNA follows: TGTGCCAGCAGCGTAGAGGGGCTCACCTCACCCCTCCACTTT. Protein sequence: CASSVEGLTSPLHF.

The chain uses TRBV19 and TRBJ1-1, with TRBD1 identical over 10 bases. This CDR3 has 17 residues. V lost 4 bases to trimming and J lost 4 bases; unmatched junction nucleotides: 12. Germline CDR1 is LNHDA and CDR2 is SQIVND (reference sequence). The CDR3 region has the DNA TGTGCCAGTAGTAAGACAGGGGGCGGGTATGTGCCCACTGAAGCTTTCTTT. It encodes CASSKTGGGYVPTEAFF.

This sequence joins TRBV3-1 (or the pseudogene TRBV3-2) and TRBJ1-2, with D perhaps matching TRBD1 (5 bases). The CDR3 extends over 13 amino acids. The V end was cut by 6 bases, the J end by 2 bases, with 10 bases between. Germline assignment: CDR1 LGHDT and CDR2 YNNKEL (reference sequence). The DNA for the CDR3 is TGTGCCAGCAGTTCGACAGAGAACTATGGCTACACCTTC. Protein: CASSSTENYGYTF.